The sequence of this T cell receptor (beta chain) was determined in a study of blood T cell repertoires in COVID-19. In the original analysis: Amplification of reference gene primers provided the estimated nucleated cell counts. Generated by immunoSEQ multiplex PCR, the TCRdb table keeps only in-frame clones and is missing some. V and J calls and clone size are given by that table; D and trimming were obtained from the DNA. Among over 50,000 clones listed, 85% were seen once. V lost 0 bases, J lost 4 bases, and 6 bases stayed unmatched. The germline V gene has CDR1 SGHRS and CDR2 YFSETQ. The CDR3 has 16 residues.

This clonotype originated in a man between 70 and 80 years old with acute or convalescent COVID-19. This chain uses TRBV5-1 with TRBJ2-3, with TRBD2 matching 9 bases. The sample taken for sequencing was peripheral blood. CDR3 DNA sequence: TGCGCCAGCAGCTTGGCCGGTAGCGGGGGCCCAGATACGCAGTATTTT. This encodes CASSLAGSGGPDTQYF. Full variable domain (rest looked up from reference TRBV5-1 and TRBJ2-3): KAGVTQTPRYLIKTRGQQVTLSCSPISGHRSVSWYQQTPGQGLQFLFEYFSETQRNKGNFPGRFSGRQFSNSRSEMNVSTLELGDSALYLCASSLAGSGGPDTQYFGPGTRLTVL.